This is a list of T cell receptor beta chains from one sample in a study of T cell changes during pregnancy in multiple sclerosis. Here immunoSEQ multiplex PCR was the method, and the copy in TCRdb shows in-frame clones only, minus some. The profile covers about 87,000 clones, with roughly 95% appearing a single time and 1.4% taken by the ten largest. The source material was peripheral blood, sampled in the third trimester of pregnancy. The receptors here all came from a female donor in good health, enrolled as a control in a pregnancy study. CDR3s include the opening cysteine and the closing phenylalanine or tryptophan. The D gene is left open where the match is weak. Clone size is stated in some rows and not others, as once, few, many or a class when expanded.

>TRBV7-8|NA|TRBJ2-2|NA
CASSLDPGSGELFF
TGTGCCAGCAGCTTAGACCCAGGTTCCGGGGAGCTGTTTTTT
>TRBV5-1|TRBD1|TRBJ2-7|NA
CASSLRGQGAVYEQYF
TGCGCCAGCAGCTTGAGGGGACAGGGGGCGGTTTACGAGCAGTACTTC
>TRBV7-8|TRBD2|TRBJ2-3|once
CASRAGTSGFTDTQYF
TGTGCCAGCCGAGCCGGGACTAGCGGTTTCACAGATACGCAGTATTTT
>TRBV7-9|TRBD1|TRBJ2-5|NA
CASSLPPLDRGIIQETQYF
TGTGCCAGCAGCCTCCCCCCGCTCGACAGGGGAATTATCCAAGAGACCCAGTACTTC
>TRBV7-2|TRBD2|TRBJ2-7|once
CASSPDSGSSYEQYF
TGTGCCAGCAGCCCCGATAGCGGGAGCTCCTACGAGCAGTACTTC
>TRBV5-6|NA|TRBJ2-3|NA
CASSLGGSQYFDTQYF
TGTGCCAGCAGCTTGGGGGGCAGTCAATATTTTGATACGCAGTATTTT
>TRBV27|NA|TRBJ2-6|NA
CASSDYYSGANVLTF
TGTGCCAGCAGTGACTACTACTCTGGGGCCAACGTCCTGACTTTC
>TRBV2|NA|TRBJ1-1|NA
CASSDEEDTEAFF
TGTGCCAGCAGTGACGAGGAGGACACTGAAGCTTTCTTT
>TRBV21-1|NA|TRBJ2-7|NA
CASSKEERQVLYEQYF
TGTGCCAGCAGCAAAGAGGAGAGACAGGTACTCTACGAGCAGTACTTC
>TRBV27|TRBD1|TRBJ2-1|NA
CASSTEGQGGDNEQFF
TGTGCCAGCAGTACCGAGGGACAGGGGGGGGACAATGAGCAGTTCTTC
>TRBV7-8|NA|TRBJ2-2|NA
CASSFLRGSPTTGELFF
TGTGCCAGCAGCTTCCTCCGGGGAAGCCCTACCACCGGGGAGCTGTTTTTT
>TRBV6-5|TRBD2|TRBJ2-1|NA
CASSSGTRAYNEQFF
TGTGCCAGCAGTTCCGGGACTAGAGCCTACAATGAGCAGTTCTTC
>TRBV4-1|TRBD2|TRBJ2-3|once
CASSRASGSTDTQYF
TGCGCCAGCTCACGGGCTAGCGGGAGTACAGATACGCAGTATTTT
>TRBV14|TRBD2|TRBJ2-3|NA
CASSQVPGRREVSDTQYF
TGTGCCAGCAGCCAAGTCCCCGGAAGGCGGGAGGTTTCGGATACGCAGTATTTT
>TRBV5-1|NA|TRBJ1-2|NA
CASSFETPNYGYTF
TGCGCCAGCAGCTTCGAGACACCTAACTATGGCTACACCTTC
>TRBV7-9|TRBD2|TRBJ2-1|once
CASSFSSGGSYNEQFF
TGTGCCAGCAGCTTCTCTAGCGGAGGGTCCTACAATGAGCAGTTCTTC
>TRBV9|TRBD2|TRBJ2-1|NA
CASSAPGLAENEQFF
TGTGCCAGCAGCGCACCGGGACTAGCAGAGAATGAGCAGTTCTTC
>TRBV18|TRBD1|TRBJ2-4|NA
CASSPNRGIAKNIQYF
TGTGCCAGCTCACCTAACAGGGGGATAGCCAAAAACATTCAGTACTTC
>TRBV30|NA|TRBJ1-4|NA
CACDSLGTNEKLFF
TGTGCCTGCGACTCTCTTGGAACTAATGAAAAACTGTTTTTT
>TRBV28|NA|TRBJ1-5|NA
CASSLGGIISNQPQHF
TGTGCCAGCAGTTTGGGGGGTATTATTAGCAATCAGCCCCAGCATTTT
>TRBV5-4|TRBD1|TRBJ2-1|NA
CASSNRERQGIFNEQFF
TGTGCCAGCAGCAATCGCGAACGACAGGGAATTTTCAATGAGCAGTTCTTC
>TRBV29-1|NA|TRBJ2-2|NA
CSVAPRVTGELFF
TGCAGCGTTGCTCCGCGCGTCACCGGGGAGCTGTTTTTT
>TRBV29-1|NA|TRBJ2-1|NA
CSVEPGTYNEQFF
TGCAGCGTTGAGCCAGGGACCTACAATGAGCAGTTCTTC
>TRBV7-9|NA|TRBJ2-3|NA
CAGSGSTDTQYF
TGTGCCGGAAGCGGGAGCACAGATACGCAGTATTTT
>TRBV9|NA|TRBJ1-1|once
CASSVRGNTEAFF
TGTGCCAGCAGCGTAAGGGGGAACACTGAAGCTTTCTTT
>TRBV7-8|TRBD2|TRBJ2-1|NA
CASSWRGLASSNEQFF
TGTGCCAGCAGCTGGAGGGGACTAGCATCTTCTAATGAGCAGTTCTTC
>TRBV28|NA|TRBJ1-3|once
CASSLEKGAGNTIYF
TGTGCCAGCAGTTTAGAGAAAGGGGCTGGAAACACCATATATTTT
>TRBV7-9|NA|TRBJ1-4|NA
CASSLGRVGEKLFF
TGTGCCAGCAGCTTAGGGAGGGTCGGTGAAAAACTGTTTTTT
>TRBV29-1|NA|TRBJ1-1|NA
CSVEQGGTEAFF
TGCAGCGTTGAACAGGGCGGCACTGAAGCTTTCTTT
>TRBV10-3|NA|TRBJ2-3|NA
CAISVNSQDTQYF
TGTGCCATCAGCGTCAACTCCCAAGATACGCAGTATTTT
>TRBV13|NA|TRBJ2-5|NA
CASSLAPGPQETQYF
TGTGCCAGCAGCTTAGCCCCAGGCCCCCAAGAGACCCAGTACTTC
>TRBV7-9|NA|TRBJ2-3|NA
CASSLNQSPLTDTQYF
TGTGCCAGCAGCTTAAACCAGTCCCCCCTCACAGATACGCAGTATTTT
>TRBV28|TRBD1|TRBJ1-5|once
CASRPRDRATQPQHF
TGTGCCAGCAGGCCCCGGGACAGAGCAACTCAGCCCCAGCATTTT
>TRBV2|TRBD1|TRBJ1-2|NA
CASQVTGGAGGYTF
TGTGCCAGCCAAGTGACAGGGGGCGCCGGCGGCTACACCTTC
>TRBV5-6|TRBD2|TRBJ2-3|NA
CASSSLAGVLPDTQYF
TGTGCCAGCAGCTCACTAGCGGGAGTTCTCCCAGATACGCAGTATTTT
>TRBV18|TRBD1|TRBJ1-2|NA
CASSPQGAPNYGYTF
TGTGCCAGCTCCCCCCAGGGGGCTCCAAACTATGGCTACACCTTC
>TRBV29-1|NA|TRBJ1-3|NA
CSVETGRDGNTIYF
TGCAGCGTTGAAACGGGCAGGGATGGAAACACCATATATTTT
>TRBV5-6|TRBD1|TRBJ2-7|NA
CASSFRDRGHHEQYF
TGTGCCAGCAGCTTCCGGGACAGGGGGCATCACGAGCAGTACTTC
>TRBV9|TRBD1|TRBJ2-5|NA
CASSDARDSATQYF
TGTGCCAGCAGCGATGCCCGGGACAGTGCCACCCAGTACTTC
>TRBV19|NA|TRBJ1-5|few
CASRGQPYSNQPQHF
TGTGCCAGCAGGGGCCAGCCCTATAGCAATCAGCCCCAGCATTTT
>TRBV2|NA|TRBJ2-7|once
CASSAEREFYEQYF
TGTGCCAGCAGTGCTGAACGGGAGTTCTACGAGCAGTACTTC
>TRBV5-1|TRBD2|TRBJ2-1|NA
CASSLGGDNEQFF
TGCGCCAGCAGCCTCGGGGGGGACAATGAGCAGTTCTTC
>TRBV28|TRBD2|TRBJ2-1|NA
CASRPPSGHNEQFF
TGTGCCAGCAGACCCCCTAGCGGCCACAATGAGCAGTTCTTC